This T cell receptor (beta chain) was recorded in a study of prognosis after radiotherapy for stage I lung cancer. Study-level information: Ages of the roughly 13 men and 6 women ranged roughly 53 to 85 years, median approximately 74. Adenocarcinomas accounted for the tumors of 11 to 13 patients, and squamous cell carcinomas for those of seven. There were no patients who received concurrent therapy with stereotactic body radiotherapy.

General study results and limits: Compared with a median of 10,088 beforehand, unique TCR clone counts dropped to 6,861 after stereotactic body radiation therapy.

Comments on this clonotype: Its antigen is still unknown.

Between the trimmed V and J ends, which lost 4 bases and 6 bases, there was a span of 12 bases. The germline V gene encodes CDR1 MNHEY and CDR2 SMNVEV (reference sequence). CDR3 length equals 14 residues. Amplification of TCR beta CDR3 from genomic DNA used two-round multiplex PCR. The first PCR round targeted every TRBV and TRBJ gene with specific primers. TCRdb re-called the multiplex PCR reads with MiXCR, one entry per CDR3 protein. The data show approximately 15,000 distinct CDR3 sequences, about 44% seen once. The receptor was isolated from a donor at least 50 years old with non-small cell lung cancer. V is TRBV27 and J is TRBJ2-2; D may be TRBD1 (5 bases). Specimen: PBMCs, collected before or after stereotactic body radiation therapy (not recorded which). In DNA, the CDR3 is TGTGCCAGCAGTTCCACGGTAGGGGCCGGGGAGCTGTTTTTT. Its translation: CASSSTVGAGELFF.